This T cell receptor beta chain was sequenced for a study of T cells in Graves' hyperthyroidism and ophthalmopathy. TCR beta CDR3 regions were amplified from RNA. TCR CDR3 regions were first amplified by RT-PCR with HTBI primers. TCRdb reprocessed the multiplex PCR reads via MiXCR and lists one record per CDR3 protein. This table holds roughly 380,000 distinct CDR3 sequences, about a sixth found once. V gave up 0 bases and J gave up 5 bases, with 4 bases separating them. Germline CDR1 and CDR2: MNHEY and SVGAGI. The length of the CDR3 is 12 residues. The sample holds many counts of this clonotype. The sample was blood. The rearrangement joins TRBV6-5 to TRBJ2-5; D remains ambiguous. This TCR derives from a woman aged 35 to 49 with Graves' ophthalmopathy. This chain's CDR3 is CASSYSRETQYF. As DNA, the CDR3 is TGTGCCAGCAGTTACTCGAGGGAGACCCAGTACTTC.